The clone carrying this TCR beta chain came up a few times. Its matching antigen is unknown. This sample's time point: pre-treatment sample, taken before nivolumab and TIL therapy. Enrollment ran from October 2017 to January 2020. The sample comes from a study of TIL therapy for anti-PD-1-resistant metastatic lung cancer. Study information: Tumors were harvested before any PD-1/PD-L1 blockade. Study-level findings and limits: Treatment-naive, never-smoker and oncogene-addicted patients were overrepresented in this highly selected cohort.

The immunoSEQ assay was v3. Survey-level samples got approximately 1.8 million read pairs; deep-level samples got roughly 5-6.5 million. Clones were sequenced by immunoSEQ multiplex PCR, and TCRdb holds only the in-frame ones, with some missing. Of around 20,000 clones listed, 75% to 80% are singletons. Trimming took 4 bases from V and 5 from J, leaving 12 bases between them. The CDR3 consists of 13 residues. Germline V CDR1 and CDR2: KGHSH, LQKENI. The clonotype comes from a person aged 25 to 79 with non-small cell lung cancer. The specimen comprised blood, sampled at baseline. This chain links TRBV18 with TRBJ2-7; no clear D gene. CDR3 sequence reads: CASSLDQTNEQYF. The CDR3 nucleotides are TGTGCCAGCTCACTCGACCAGACGAACGAGCAGTACTTC.